This T cell receptor (beta chain) was sequenced for a study of cytomegalovirus exposure and HLA in healthy donors. CDR3 size: 12 residues. The V gene lost 5 bases and the J gene lost 1 base, with 4 bases spanning the gap. From germline, CDR1 is SGHTA and CDR2 FQGNSA. Study observations and caveats: In the roughly 110 validation repertoires, 94% of cluster scores exceeded 0, per a later analysis. Testing in vitro showed a few CMV-associated chains specific for CMV antigens.

Assay used: immunoSEQ multiplex PCR; TCRdb lists only in-frame clones, some missing. The sample shows about 56,000 clones, around 94% of them seen only once. Worth noting for this clone: The antigen is undetermined.

Sequencing input: PBMCs. The clonotype originates from a man aged 18 to 35 in good health and CMV-seronegative. The V call is TRBV7-2, the J call TRBJ2-3; D gene ambiguous. Written as DNA, the CDR3 is TGTGCCAGCAGCCCGGGCACAGATACGCAGTATTTT. Protein sequence: CASSPGTDTQYF.